The 2 T cell receptor beta chains presented below share a single source sample, sequenced in a study of blood T cell repertoires in COVID-19. Sequencing used immunoSEQ multiplex PCR; TCRdb keeps in-frame clones, though not all of them. The sample lists 120,000 or so clones, roughly four fifths seen once, with about a sixth in the top ten. Sequencing used peripheral blood. Every receptor here comes from a man aged 25-40 years with COVID-19, enrolled during active disease.

The J gene is TRBJ1-3, the V gene TRBV19; D might be TRBD1 (5 bases). There are 14 residues in the CDR3. Trimming shortened V by 8 bases and J by 4 bases, and 15 bases separated the two germline ends. Germline-derived CDR1 and CDR2 are LNHDA and SQIVND (reference sequence). CDR3 in DNA: TGTGCCAGTTGGTCCAGGGATACAGGAAACACCATATATTTT. Translation gives CASWSRDTGNTIYF.

V is TRBV5-1 and J is TRBJ1-2; tentatively, D is TRBD1 (5 bases). CDR1 SGHRS and CDR2 YFSETQ come from the germline V gene. The CDR3 length is 13 residues. V lost 5 bases, J lost 8 bases, and 16 bases lay in between. The CDR3 DNA is TGCGCCAGCAGATTCGACAGCCTTAGAGGCTACACCTTC. Amino acids: CASRFDSLRGYTF.